The rows below give T cell receptor beta chains drawn from one sample of a study of cytomegalovirus exposure and HLA in healthy donors. The protocol was immunoSEQ multiplex PCR, while the TCRdb copy is restricted to in-frame clones and leaves out a portion. The profile covers more than 150,000 clones, with over 75% appearing a single time and 6.3% taken by the ten largest. Input material: PBMCs. These receptors were collected from a man between 40 and 49 years old in good health and CMV-seropositive. Both conserved end residues are part of each CDR3. D genes are given only for firm matches. The size of a clone is reported for some rows only, either as once, few or many, or as a class for expanded clones.

V gene	clone size	J gene	D gene	CDR3 length	CDR3 DNA	CDR3 protein
TRBV4-3	.	TRBJ1-4	.	16	TGCGCCAGCAGCCAAGATGGTGCCGGGGGAGGTGAAAAACTGTTTTTT	CASSQDGAGGGEKLFF
TRBV4-3	.	TRBJ2-3	TRBD2	16	TGCGCCAGCAGCCAACGGGCTAGCGGGGCCGGGGATACGCAGTATTTT	CASSQRASGAGDTQYF
TRBV27	.	TRBJ2-7	TRBD1	12	TGTGCCAGCGGGTGGACAGGGAACGAGCAGTACTTC	CASGWTGNEQYF
TRBV7-6	.	TRBJ2-2	TRBD2	15	TGTGCCAGCAGCTTTCCGGGACTAGCGGGCGGGGAGCTGTTTTTT	CASSFPGLAGGELFF
TRBV6-6	.	TRBJ2-5	TRBD2	15	TGTGCCAGCAGTTTTAGGACTAGCGGCCAAGAGACCCAGTACTTC	CASSFRTSGQETQYF
TRBV13	.	TRBJ1-5	TRBD1	14	TGTGCCAGCAGACAAGGACAGGGGAATCAGCCCCAGCATTTT	CASRQGQGNQPQHF
TRBV7-9	.	TRBJ1-3	.	12	TGTGCCAGCAGCTTTATAGGAAACACCATATATTTT	CASSFIGNTIYF
TRBV9	.	TRBJ1-3	.	13	TGTGCCAGCAGCCCTGGACAAGGAAACACCATATATTTT	CASSPGQGNTIYF
TRBV6-5	.	TRBJ1-2	TRBD1	14	TGTGCCAGCAGTTACAGACAGGGGGCTTATGGCTACACCTTC	CASSYRQGAYGYTF
TRBV5-5	.	TRBJ2-7	.	13	TGTGCCAGCAGCTTGGACATCTCCTACGAGCAGTACTTC	CASSLDISYEQYF
TRBV4-1	.	TRBJ2-3	.	16	TGCGCCAGCAGCCAAGGGCCCCAATCCCTGACAGATACGCAGTATTTT	CASSQGPQSLTDTQYF
TRBV7-8	few	TRBJ2-5	TRBD2	16	TGTGCCAGCAGCTTACAAGCGGGGGGGCCGGGAGAGACCCAGTACTTC	CASSLQAGGPGETQYF
TRBV9	.	TRBJ2-7	TRBD2	14	TGTGCCAGCAGCCTCGGCGGGGGGGCCTACGAGCAGTACTTC	CASSLGGGAYEQYF
TRBV6-5	once	TRBJ2-2	TRBD2	12	TGTGCCAGCCGCGGGGGGGCCGGGGAGCTGTTTTTT	CASRGGAGELFF
TRBV5-5	.	TRBJ2-5	TRBD2	13	TGTGCCAGCAGCCGGGGACTAGAAGAGACCCAGTACTTC	CASSRGLEETQYF
TRBV5-1	.	TRBJ1-2	.	15	TGCGCCAGCAGCTTGGATCCCAGGGAGGGTCATGGCTACACCTTC	CASSLDPREGHGYTF
TRBV9	.	TRBJ1-6	.	14	TGTGCCAGCAGCGTACGGACAGATAATTCACCCCTCCACTTT	CASSVRTDNSPLHF
TRBV30	.	TRBJ2-2	.	12	TGTGCCTGGAGTGCCCTTTCCGGGGAGCTGTTTTTT	CAWSALSGELFF
TRBV18	.	TRBJ2-1	TRBD1	17	TGTGCCAGCTCACCACTGAAACGGGACAGGGGCCACAATGAGCAGTTCTTC	CASSPLKRDRGHNEQFF
TRBV19	.	TRBJ2-5	TRBD2	15	TGTGCCAGTAGTATAGCGGGGAGGGTTAGAGAGACCCAGTACTTC	CASSIAGRVRETQYF
TRBV9	.	TRBJ2-7	TRBD2	17	TGTGCCAGCAGCGTCGGGGGGGCAAACACCTTTACCTACGAGCAGTACTTC	CASSVGGANTFTYEQYF
TRBV28	.	TRBJ1-3	.	11	TGTGCCAGCAGCAATGGAAACACCATATATTTT	CASSNGNTIYF
TRBV5-1	.	TRBJ2-7	TRBD1	14	TGCGCCAGCAGCTTGGGAGGGGGCGGGTACGAGCAGTACTTC	CASSLGGGGYEQYF
TRBV5-5	.	TRBJ2-7	.	14	TGTGCCAGCAGCTGGGGGCCAGGGTCCTACGAGCAGTACTTC	CASSWGPGSYEQYF
TRBV7-2	.	TRBJ2-1	.	14	TGTGCCAGCAGCTCCACAATTATCTACAATGAGCAGTTCTTC	CASSSTIIYNEQFF
TRBV27	.	TRBJ1-5	TRBD1	15	TGTGCCAGCAGCGACAGGGGATTCCAAAATCAGCCCCAGCATTTT	CASSDRGFQNQPQHF
TRBV10-1	.	TRBJ2-5	.	14	TGCGCCAGCAGTCTATTGGACAACCAAGAGACCCAGTACTTC	CASSLLDNQETQYF
TRBV7-8	.	TRBJ2-7	.	16	TGTGCCAGCAGCTTAGCGTTGGGGACTTTCTCCTACGAGCAGTACTTC	CASSLALGTFSYEQYF
TRBV28	.	TRBJ2-3	TRBD1	14	TGTGCCAGCAGACAGGGGATTTCTGCAGATACGCAGTATTTT	CASRQGISADTQYF
TRBV19	.	TRBJ2-7	TRBD1	14	TGTGCCAGTAGTACTCCCGGGACAGTACACGAGCAGTACTTC	CASSTPGTVHEQYF
TRBV28	.	TRBJ1-2	.	15	TGTGCCAGCAGTTTCACATCCCAGGGAGGATATGGCTACACCTTC	CASSFTSQGGYGYTF
TRBV5-6	.	TRBJ2-3	TRBD1	15	TGTGCCAACTCGACCTCGGGACAGAGCACAGATACGCAGTATTTT	CANSTSGQSTDTQYF
TRBV19	.	TRBJ2-7	TRBD1	12	TGTGCCAGTAGTATCACAGGGGTCGAGCAGTACTTC	CASSITGVEQYF
TRBV27	.	TRBJ2-7	TRBD2	15	TGTGCCAGCAGTTTATCTGGCGGGGGTAGCTACGAGCAGTACTTC	CASSLSGGGSYEQYF
TRBV5-4	.	TRBJ1-3	TRBD1	14	TGTGCCAGCAGCCGGGACAGCTCTGGAAACACCATATATTTT	CASSRDSSGNTIYF
TRBV4-2	few	TRBJ1-2	TRBD1	16	TGTGCCAGCAGCCAAGAAAGGACAGGGGGGACCTATGGCTACACCTTC	CASSQERTGGTYGYTF
TRBV9	.	TRBJ2-3	TRBD2	16	TGTGCCAGCAGCCCTGGGACTAGCGGGGGGGTCCAGACGCAGTATTTT	CASSPGTSGGVQTQYF
TRBV30	once	TRBJ1-3	.	15	TGTGCCTTGGAGAACTCCGGGGTCTCAGGAAACACCATATATTTT	CALENSGVSGNTIYF
TRBV9	.	TRBJ1-5	.	14	TGTGCCAGCAGTTTAGGGGTGGCGGATCAGCCCCAGCATTTT	CASSLGVADQPQHF
TRBV10-1	.	TRBJ2-5	.	16	TGCGCCAGCAGTGAGAGTGCGGGGCGGCGATTGGGGACCCAGTACTTC	CASSESAGRRLGTQYF
TRBV27	.	TRBJ2-5	.	15	TGTGCCAGCAGTTTAGCCCCACAGGGACAAGAGACCCAGTACTTC	CASSLAPQGQETQYF
TRBV4-1	.	TRBJ1-5	.	15	TGCGCCAGCAGCCAAGGGATGGAGGTGTGGCAGCCCCAGCATTTT	CASSQGMEVWQPQHF
TRBV6-5	.	TRBJ2-5	TRBD1	14	TGTGCCAGCAGTTCTACGGGACAGGGGAAGACCCAGTACTTC	CASSSTGQGKTQYF
TRBV18	.	TRBJ2-7	.	15	TGTGCCAGCTCACCACCGGGGCAGGGCTTATACGAGCAGTACTTC	CASSPPGQGLYEQYF
TRBV7-9	.	TRBJ2-5	TRBD1	16	TGTGCCAGCAGCCCGGCAAGGACAGGGGAGTCGGAGACCCAGTACTTC	CASSPARTGESETQYF
TRBV9	few	TRBJ2-1	.	15	TGTGCCAGCAGCGTAGTGTCAGGGGGGCGCAATGAGCAGTTCTTC	CASSVVSGGRNEQFF
TRBV6-5	once	TRBJ1-2	TRBD1	11	TGTGCCAGCAGTACGGGACAGGGCTACACCTTC	CASSTGQGYTF
TRBV18	.	TRBJ2-7	TRBD2	16	TGTGCCAGCTCACCAAGAGATAGCGGGGGGGCCTACGAGCAGTACTTC	CASSPRDSGGAYEQYF
TRBV5-6	.	TRBJ2-1	TRBD2	13	TGTGCCAGCCTGCCGGGGGGGGACAATGAGCAGTTCTTC	CASLPGGDNEQFF
TRBV5-1	.	TRBJ2-7	TRBD1	14	TGCGCCAGCAGTATGACAGGGGCAGCCTACGAGCAGTACTTC	CASSMTGAAYEQYF
TRBV19	.	TRBJ1-1	.	12	TGTGCCAGCCGGGATACTCCCCTTGAAGCTTTCTTT	CASRDTPLEAFF
TRBV5-4	.	TRBJ1-2	.	14	TGTGCCAGCAGCTTAGGGGTCACTCTCTATGGCTACACCTTC	CASSLGVTLYGYTF
TRBV19	.	TRBJ1-5	.	14	TGTGCCAGTAGTACACAGGGACACAATCAGCCCCAGCATTTT	CASSTQGHNQPQHF
TRBV5-1	.	TRBJ2-1	TRBD2	17	TGCGCCACCCGGACTAGCGGGGGGCCGTCATCCTACAATGAGCAGTTCTTC	CATRTSGGPSSYNEQFF
TRBV30	.	TRBJ1-2	.	11	TGTGCCTGGAGTGTGCCAGGGATCTACACCTTC	CAWSVPGIYTF
TRBV10-1	few	TRBJ1-3	TRBD1	13	TGCGCCTCCCAGACAGGGCTGGGAAACACCATATATTTT	CASQTGLGNTIYF
TRBV30	once	TRBJ2-1	.	11	TGTGCCTGGAGTATGGGAGGAGGTCAGTTCTTC	CAWSMGGGQFF